The 8 T cell receptor beta chains in this list originate from one sample, sequenced in a study of shared clonotypes between healthy human individuals (TCRdb year 2020). CD8 naive samples were obtained by positive selection for CCR7 among CD45RO-negative cells, yielding a CD45RA+CCR7+ population from which TemRA cells were excluded. Library construction relied on the immunoSEQ multiplex PCR assay. TCRdb's version of the immuneACCESS table is confined to in-frame rearrangements and falls short of the full clone set. An unresolved V gene accounts for under half of the shortfall where checked; the remainder is of unknown origin. The sample has some 1,900,000 clones on record, over 85% of them singletons. The ten biggest clones cover under 1.5% of the sample. Sequencing was carried out using naive CD8+ T cells sorted from blood. Per the publication, the cell subset or site label means: CD45RA+CCR7+. These TCRs come from a young man in good health.

The V gene is TRBV13, the J gene TRBJ2-2; D ambiguous. The CDR3 has 16 residues. The germline CDR1 and CDR2 sequences are PRHDT and FYEKMQ (reference sequence). V was pared by 0 bases and J by 1 base, with 9 bases between. In DNA form, the CDR3 reads TGTGCCAGCAGCTTAGGCAACTACAGGAACACCGGGGAGCTGTTTTTT. Protein product: CASSLGNYRNTGELFF.

The gene calls are TRBV2 and TRBJ2-2; a weak D match, TRBD1 (5 bases). The CDR3 covers 12 residues. Germline lookup yields CDR1 SNHLY and CDR2 FYNNEI. Trimming left V 7 bases short and J 6 bases short, with 9 bases between. CDR3 in DNA: TGTGCCAGCACGTGGGGCGCCGGGGAGCTGTTTTTT. The encoded protein is CASTWGAGELFF.

The rearrangement joins TRBV6-1 to TRBJ1-2, with a tentative D call TRBD1 (5 bases). V lost 1 base and J lost 4, with 10 bases in between. This CDR3 has 14 residues. The germline CDR1 and CDR2 sequences are MNHNS and SASEGT. CDR3 coding DNA: TGTGCCAGCAGTGAAGTCGGGACCGCCTATGGCTACACCTTC. Residues: CASSEVGTAYGYTF.

The V and J genes are TRBV7-9 and TRBJ2-7; the match to TRBD1 covers 7 bases. The junction had 5 bases not matched to a gene; V was cut back by 4 bases and J by 2 bases. CDR1 and CDR2 (germline): SEHNR, FQNEAQ (reference sequence). This CDR3 contains 14 residues. CDR3 in DNA: TGTGCCAGCAGCTCCACAGGGGACCCCTACGAGCAGTACTTC. This translates into CASSSTGDPYEQYF.

This sequence joins TRBV6-6 and TRBJ1-2; D possibly corresponds to TRBD1 (5 bases). CDR1 is MNHNY, CDR2 SVGAGI, per germline (reference sequence). This CDR3 is 14 amino acids long. Deletions cut 2 bases from V and 8 bases from J, with 15 bases between. The CDR3 reads CASSYAEGFDGYTF. CDR3 sequence (DNA): TGTGCCAGCAGTTACGCGGAGGGGTTCGACGGCTACACCTTC.

The chain recombines TRBV28 with TRBJ2-7; possible D gene TRBD1, 6 bases. V was cut by 6 bases and J by 2 bases, with 8 bases left in between. This CDR3 comprises 12 residues. Germline V gene data show CDR1 as MDHEN and CDR2 as SYDVKM. The CDR3 DNA follows: TGTGCCAGCAGAGCAGGGGCCTACGAGCAGTACTTC. Translating it yields CASRAGAYEQYF. The entire variable domain, with the rest obtained from reference TRBV28 and TRBJ2-7, is as follows: DVKVTQSSRYLVKRTGEKVFLECVQDMDHENMFWYRQDPGLGLRLIYFSYDVKMKEKGDIPEGYSVSREKKERFSLILESASTNQTSMYLCASRAGAYEQYFGPGTRLTVT.

The chain employs TRBV7-3 and TRBJ1-1; D gene ambiguous. The CDR3 covers 13 residues. Germline V gives CDR1 SGHTA, CDR2 FQGTGA. V dropped 2 bases and J dropped 5 bases, with 9 bases sitting between them. CDR3 nucleotides: TGTGCCAGCAGCTTAGGGTGGGGAACTGAAGCTTTCTTT. Translating it yields CASSLGWGTEAFF.

The chain links TRBV5-1 to TRBJ2-2; D might be TRBD2 (6 bases). The length of the CDR3 is 16 residues. The V and J ends lost 0 bases and 0 bases respectively, with 9 bases between them. CDR1 is SGHRS and CDR2 is YFSETQ in the germline V gene. DNA of the CDR3: TGCGCCAGCAGCTTGGCTTGGGAGGCGAACACCGGGGAGCTGTTTTTT. Its protein product is CASSLAWEANTGELFF. The variable domain in full, with the rest retrieved from reference TRBV5-1 and TRBJ2-2, is KAGVTQTPRYLIKTRGQQVTLSCSPISGHRSVSWYQQTPGQGLQFLFEYFSETQRNKGNFPGRFSGRQFSNSRSEMNVSTLELGDSALYLCASSLAWEANTGELFFGEGSRLTVL.